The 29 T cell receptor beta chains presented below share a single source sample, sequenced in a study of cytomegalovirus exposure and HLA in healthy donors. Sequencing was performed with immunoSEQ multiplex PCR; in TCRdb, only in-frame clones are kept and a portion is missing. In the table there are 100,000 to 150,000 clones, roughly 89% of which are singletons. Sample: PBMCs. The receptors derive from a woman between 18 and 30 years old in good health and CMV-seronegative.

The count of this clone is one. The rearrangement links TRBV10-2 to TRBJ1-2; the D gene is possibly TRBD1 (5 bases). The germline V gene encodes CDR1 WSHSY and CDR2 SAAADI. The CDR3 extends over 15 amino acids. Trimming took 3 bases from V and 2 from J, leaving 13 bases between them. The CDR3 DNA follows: TGCGCCAGCAGTGATGGAAGGGGAATGAACTATGGCTACACCTTC. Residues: CASSDGRGMNYGYTF.

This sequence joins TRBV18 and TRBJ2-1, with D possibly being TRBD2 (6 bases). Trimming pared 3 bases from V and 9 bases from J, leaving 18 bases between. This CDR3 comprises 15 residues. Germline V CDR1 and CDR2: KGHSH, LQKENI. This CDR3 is CASSPRDSRKGEQFF. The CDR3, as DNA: TGTGCCAGCTCACCCAGGGACTCCAGAAAGGGTGAGCAGTTCTTC.

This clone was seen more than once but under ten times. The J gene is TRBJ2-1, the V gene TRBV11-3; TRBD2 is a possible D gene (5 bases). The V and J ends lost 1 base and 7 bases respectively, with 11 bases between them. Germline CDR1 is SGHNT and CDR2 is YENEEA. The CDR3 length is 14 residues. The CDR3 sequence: CASSLGASWNEQFF. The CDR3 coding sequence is TGTGCCAGCAGCTTAGGGGCTAGCTGGAATGAGCAGTTCTTC. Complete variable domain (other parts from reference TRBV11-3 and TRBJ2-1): EAGVVQSPRYKIIEKKQPVAFWCNPISGHNTLYWYLQNLGQGPELLIRYENEEAVDDSQLPKDRFSAERLKGVDSTLKIQPAELGDSAVYLCASSLGASWNEQFFGPGTRLTVL.

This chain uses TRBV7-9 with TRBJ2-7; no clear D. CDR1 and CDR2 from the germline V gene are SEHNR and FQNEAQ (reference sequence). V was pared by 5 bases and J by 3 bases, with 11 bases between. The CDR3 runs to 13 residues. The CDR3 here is CASSPTPGYEQYF. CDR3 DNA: TGTGCCAGCAGCCCAACGCCCGGCTACGAGCAGTACTTC. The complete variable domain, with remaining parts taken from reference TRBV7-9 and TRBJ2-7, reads DTGVSQNPRHKITKRGQNVTFRCDPISEHNRLYWYRQTLGQGPEFLTYFQNEAQLEKSRLLSDRFSAERPKGSFSTLEIQRTEQGDSAMYLCASSPTPGYEQYFGPGTRLTVT.

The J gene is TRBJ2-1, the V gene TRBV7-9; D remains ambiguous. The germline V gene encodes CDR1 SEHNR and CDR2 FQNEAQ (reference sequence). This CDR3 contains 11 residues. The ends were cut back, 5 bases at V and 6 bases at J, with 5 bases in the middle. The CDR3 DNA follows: TGTGCCAGCAGCCTTTTCAATGAGCAGTTCTTC. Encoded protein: CASSLFNEQFF.

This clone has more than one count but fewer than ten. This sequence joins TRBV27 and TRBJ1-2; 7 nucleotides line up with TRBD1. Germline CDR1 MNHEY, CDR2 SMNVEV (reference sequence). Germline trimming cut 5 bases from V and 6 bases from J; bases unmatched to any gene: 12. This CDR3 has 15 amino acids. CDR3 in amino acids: CASSPRPTGFDGYTF. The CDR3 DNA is TGTGCCAGCAGTCCAAGGCCGACAGGGTTTGATGGCTACACCTTC.

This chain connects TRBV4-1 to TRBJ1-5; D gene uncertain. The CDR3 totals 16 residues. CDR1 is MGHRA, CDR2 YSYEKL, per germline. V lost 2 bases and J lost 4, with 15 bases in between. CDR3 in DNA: TGCGCCAGCAGCCAAAAGTCCACAGTAGGAAATCAGCCCCAGCATTTT. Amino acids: CASSQKSTVGNQPQHF.

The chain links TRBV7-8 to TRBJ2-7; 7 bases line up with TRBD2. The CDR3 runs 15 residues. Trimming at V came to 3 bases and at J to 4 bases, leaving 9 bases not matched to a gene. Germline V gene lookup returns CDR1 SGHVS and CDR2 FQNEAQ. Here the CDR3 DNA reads TGTGCCAGCAGCTTTCGTTTTCTCGGGGGGTACGAGCAGTACTTC. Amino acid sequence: CASSFRFLGGYEQYF.

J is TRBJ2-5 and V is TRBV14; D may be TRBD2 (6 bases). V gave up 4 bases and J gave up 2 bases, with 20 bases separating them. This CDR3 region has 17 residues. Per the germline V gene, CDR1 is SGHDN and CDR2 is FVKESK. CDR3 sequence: CASSPSQAGLHQETQYF. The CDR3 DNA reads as TGTGCCAGCAGCCCATCTCAGGCGGGGCTGCATCAAGAGACCCAGTACTTC.

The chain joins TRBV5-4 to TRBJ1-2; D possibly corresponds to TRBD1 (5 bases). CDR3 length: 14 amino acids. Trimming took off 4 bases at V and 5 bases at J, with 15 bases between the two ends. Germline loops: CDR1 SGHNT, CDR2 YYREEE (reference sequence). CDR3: CASSPGDGGYGYTF. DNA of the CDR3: TGTGCCAGCAGCCCGGGGGACGGAGGTTATGGCTACACCTTC. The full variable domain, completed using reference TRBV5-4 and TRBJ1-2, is ETGVTQSPTHLIKTRGQQVTLRCSSQSGHNTVSWYQQALGQGPQFIFQYYREEENGRGNFPPRFSGLQFPNYSSELNVNALELDDSALYLCASSPGDGGYGYTFGSGTRLTVV.

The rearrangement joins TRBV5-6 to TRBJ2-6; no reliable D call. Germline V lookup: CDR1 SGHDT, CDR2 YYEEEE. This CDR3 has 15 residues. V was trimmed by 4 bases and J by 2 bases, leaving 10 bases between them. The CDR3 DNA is TGTGCCAGCAGCCGATACTCCACTGGGGCCAACGTCCTGACTTTC. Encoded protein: CASSRYSTGANVLTF.

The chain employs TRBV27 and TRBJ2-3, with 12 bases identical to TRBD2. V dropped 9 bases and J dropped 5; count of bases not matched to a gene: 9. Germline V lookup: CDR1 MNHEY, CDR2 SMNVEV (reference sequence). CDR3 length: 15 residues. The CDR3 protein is CASSSGGAGEDTQYF. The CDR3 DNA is TGTGCCAGTTCTAGCGGGGGGGCCGGGGAAGATACGCAGTATTTT.

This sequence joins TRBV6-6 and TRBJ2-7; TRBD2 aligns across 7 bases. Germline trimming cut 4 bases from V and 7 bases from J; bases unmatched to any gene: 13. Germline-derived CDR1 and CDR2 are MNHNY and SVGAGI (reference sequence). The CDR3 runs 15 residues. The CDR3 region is CASSSAGLLPREQYF. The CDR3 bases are TGTGCCAGCAGTTCAGCGGGACTTCTCCCCAGGGAGCAGTACTTC.

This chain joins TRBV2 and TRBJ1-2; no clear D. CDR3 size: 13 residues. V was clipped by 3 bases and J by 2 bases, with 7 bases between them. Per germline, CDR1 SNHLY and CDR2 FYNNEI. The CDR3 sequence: CASSEQRNYGYTF. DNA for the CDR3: TGTGCCAGCAGTGAGCAGAGGAACTATGGCTACACCTTC.

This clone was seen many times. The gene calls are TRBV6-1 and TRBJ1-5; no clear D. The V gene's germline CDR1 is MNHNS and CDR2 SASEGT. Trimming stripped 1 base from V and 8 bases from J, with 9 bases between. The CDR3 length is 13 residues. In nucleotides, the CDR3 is TGTGCCAGCAGTGAAGGTGGGCAAGAGCCCCAGCATTTT. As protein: CASSEGGQEPQHF.

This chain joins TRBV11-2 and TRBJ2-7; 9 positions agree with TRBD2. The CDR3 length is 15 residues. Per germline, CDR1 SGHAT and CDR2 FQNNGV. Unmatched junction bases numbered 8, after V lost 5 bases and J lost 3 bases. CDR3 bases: TGTGCCAGCAGCGTTCTAGCGGGGACCCTCTACGAGCAGTACTTC. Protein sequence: CASSVLAGTLYEQYF.

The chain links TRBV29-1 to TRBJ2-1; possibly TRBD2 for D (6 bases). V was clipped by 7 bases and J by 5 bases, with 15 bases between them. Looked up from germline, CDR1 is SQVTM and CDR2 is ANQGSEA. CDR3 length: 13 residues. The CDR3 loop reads CSARGDRDNEQFF. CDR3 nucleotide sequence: TGCAGCGCACGCGGGGACCGCGACAATGAGCAGTTCTTC.

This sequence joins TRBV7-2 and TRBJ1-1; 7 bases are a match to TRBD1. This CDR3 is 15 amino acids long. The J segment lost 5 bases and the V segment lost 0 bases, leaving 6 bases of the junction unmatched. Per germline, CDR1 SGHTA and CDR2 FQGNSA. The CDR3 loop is CASSLATGVRTEAFF. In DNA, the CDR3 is TGTGCCAGCAGCTTAGCAACAGGGGTAAGGACTGAAGCTTTCTTT.

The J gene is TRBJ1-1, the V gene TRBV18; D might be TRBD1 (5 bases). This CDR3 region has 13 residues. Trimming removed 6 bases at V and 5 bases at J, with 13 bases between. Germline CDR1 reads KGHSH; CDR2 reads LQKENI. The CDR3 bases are TGTGCCAGCTCCGCTCAAGGGGTAACTGAAGCTTTCTTT. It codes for CASSAQGVTEAFF.

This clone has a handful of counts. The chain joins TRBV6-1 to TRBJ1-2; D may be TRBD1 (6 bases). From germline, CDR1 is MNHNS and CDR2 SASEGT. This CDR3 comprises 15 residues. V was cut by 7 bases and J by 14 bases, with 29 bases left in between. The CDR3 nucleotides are TGTGCCAGCACCCGGGACATGGGGTCTGTTATGGCTAGAACCTTC. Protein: CASTRDMGSVMARTF.

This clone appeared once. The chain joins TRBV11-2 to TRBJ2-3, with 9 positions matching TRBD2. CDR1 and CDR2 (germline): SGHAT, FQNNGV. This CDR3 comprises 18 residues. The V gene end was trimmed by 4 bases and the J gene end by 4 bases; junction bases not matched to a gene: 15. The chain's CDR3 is CASSYYSPRRGGSDTQYF. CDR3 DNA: TGTGCCAGCAGCTATTACTCCCCGCGGCGGGGGGGTTCAGATACGCAGTATTTT.

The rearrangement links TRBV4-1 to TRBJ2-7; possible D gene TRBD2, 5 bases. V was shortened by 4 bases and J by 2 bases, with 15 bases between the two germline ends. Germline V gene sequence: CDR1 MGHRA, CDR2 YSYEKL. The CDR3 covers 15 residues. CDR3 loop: CASSPNSGSPYEQYF. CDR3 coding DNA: TGCGCCAGCAGCCCTAATTCGGGGTCTCCCTACGAGCAGTACTTC.

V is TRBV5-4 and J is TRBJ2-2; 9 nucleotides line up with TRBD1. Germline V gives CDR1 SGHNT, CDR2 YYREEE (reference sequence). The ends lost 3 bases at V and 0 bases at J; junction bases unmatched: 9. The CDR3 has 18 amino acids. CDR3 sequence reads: CASSSKKRQGANTGELFF. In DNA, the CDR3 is TGTGCCAGCAGCTCAAAGAAACGACAGGGGGCGAACACCGGGGAGCTGTTTTTT. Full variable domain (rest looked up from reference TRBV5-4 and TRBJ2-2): ETGVTQSPTHLIKTRGQQVTLRCSSQSGHNTVSWYQQALGQGPQFIFQYYREEENGRGNFPPRFSGLQFPNYSSELNVNALELDDSALYLCASSSKKRQGANTGELFFGEGSRLTVL.

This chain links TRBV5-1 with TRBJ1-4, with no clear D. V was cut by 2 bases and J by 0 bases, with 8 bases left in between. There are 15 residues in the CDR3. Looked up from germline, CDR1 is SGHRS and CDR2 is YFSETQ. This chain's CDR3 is CASSFLSATNEKLFF. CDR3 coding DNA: TGCGCCAGCAGCTTTTTATCCGCAACTAATGAAAAACTGTTTTTT.

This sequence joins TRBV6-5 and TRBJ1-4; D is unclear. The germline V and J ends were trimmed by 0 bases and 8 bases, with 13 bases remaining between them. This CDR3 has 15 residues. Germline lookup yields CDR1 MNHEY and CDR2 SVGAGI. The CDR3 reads CASSYSGADREKLFF. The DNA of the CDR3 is TGTGCCAGCAGTTACTCGGGAGCCGATCGGGAAAAACTGTTTTTT.

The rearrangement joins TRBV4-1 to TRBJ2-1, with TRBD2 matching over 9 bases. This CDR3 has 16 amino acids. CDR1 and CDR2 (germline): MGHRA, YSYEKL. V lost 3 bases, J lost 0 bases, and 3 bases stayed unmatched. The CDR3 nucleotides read TGCGCCAGCAGCCACCTTAGCGGGAGCTCCTACAATGAGCAGTTCTTC. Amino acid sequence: CASSHLSGSSYNEQFF.

The CDR3 bases are TGCGCCAGCAGCTGGGACTTCTACTACGAGCAGTACTTC. Translation: CASSWDFYYEQYF. The gene calls are TRBV5-1 and TRBJ2-7; D possibly corresponds to TRBD2 (6 bases). The CDR3 covers 13 residues. V was pared by 3 bases and J by 3 bases, with 10 bases between. Germline CDR1 SGHRS, CDR2 YFSETQ.

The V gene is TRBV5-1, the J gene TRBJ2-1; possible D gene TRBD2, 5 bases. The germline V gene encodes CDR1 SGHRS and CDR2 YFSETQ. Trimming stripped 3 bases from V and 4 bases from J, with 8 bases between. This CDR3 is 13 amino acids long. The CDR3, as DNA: TGCGCCAGCAGCTCGGACTTATACAATGAGCAGTTCTTC. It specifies CASSSDLYNEQFF.

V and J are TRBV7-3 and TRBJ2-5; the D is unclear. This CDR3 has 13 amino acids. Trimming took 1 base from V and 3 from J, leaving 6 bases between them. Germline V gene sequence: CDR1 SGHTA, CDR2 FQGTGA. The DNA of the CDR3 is TGTGCCAGCAGCTTAAGACGGGAAGAGACCCAGTACTTC. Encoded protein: CASSLRREETQYF.